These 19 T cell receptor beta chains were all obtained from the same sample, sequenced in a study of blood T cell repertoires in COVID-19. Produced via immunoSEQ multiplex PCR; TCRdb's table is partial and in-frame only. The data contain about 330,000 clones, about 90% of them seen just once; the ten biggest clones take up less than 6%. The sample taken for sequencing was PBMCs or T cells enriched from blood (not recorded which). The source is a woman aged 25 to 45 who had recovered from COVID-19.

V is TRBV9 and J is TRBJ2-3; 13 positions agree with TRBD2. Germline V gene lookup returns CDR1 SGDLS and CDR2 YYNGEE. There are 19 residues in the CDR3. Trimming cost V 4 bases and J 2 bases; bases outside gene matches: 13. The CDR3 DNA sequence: TGTGCCAGCAGCCCCCGGACAGTACTAGCGGGGGGGTACACAGATACGCAGTATTTT. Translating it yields CASSPRTVLAGGYTDTQYF.

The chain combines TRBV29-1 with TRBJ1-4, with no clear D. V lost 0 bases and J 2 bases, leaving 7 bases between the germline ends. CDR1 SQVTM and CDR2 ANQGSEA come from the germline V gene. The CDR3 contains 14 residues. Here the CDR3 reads CSVEDSGTNEKLFF. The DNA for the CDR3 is TGCAGCGTTGAAGACTCCGGTACTAATGAAAAACTGTTTTTT.

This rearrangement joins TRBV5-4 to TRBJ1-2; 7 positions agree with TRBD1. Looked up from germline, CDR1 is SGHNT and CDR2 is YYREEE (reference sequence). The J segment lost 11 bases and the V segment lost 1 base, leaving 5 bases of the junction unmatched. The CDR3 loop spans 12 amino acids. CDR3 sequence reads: CASSLRAGGYTF. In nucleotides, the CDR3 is TGTGCCAGCAGCTTGCGGGCAGGGGGATACACCTTC.

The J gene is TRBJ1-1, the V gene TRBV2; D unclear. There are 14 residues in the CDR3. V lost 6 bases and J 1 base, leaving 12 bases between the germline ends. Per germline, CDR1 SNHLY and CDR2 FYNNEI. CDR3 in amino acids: CASRGPPRNTEAFF. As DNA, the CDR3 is TGTGCCAGCAGGGGCCCTCCACGGAACACTGAAGCTTTCTTT.

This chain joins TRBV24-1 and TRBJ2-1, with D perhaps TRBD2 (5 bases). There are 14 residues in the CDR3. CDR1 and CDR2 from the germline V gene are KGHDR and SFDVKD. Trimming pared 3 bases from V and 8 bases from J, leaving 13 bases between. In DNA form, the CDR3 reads TGTGCCACCAGTGATCCTGGGGAGACGGATGAGCAGTTCTTC. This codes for CATSDPGETDEQFF.

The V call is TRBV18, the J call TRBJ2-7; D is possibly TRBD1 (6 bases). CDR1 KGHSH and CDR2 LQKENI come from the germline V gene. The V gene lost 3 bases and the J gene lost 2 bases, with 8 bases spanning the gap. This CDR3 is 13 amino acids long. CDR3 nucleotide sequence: TGTGCCAGCTCACCTGACAGGACCTACGAGCAGTACTTC. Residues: CASSPDRTYEQYF.

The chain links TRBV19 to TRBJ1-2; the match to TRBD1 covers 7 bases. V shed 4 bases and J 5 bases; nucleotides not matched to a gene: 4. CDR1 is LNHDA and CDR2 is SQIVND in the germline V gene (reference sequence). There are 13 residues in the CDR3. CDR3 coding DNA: TGTGCCAGTAGTAGCCGGGACAGTTATGGCTACACCTTC. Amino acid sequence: CASSSRDSYGYTF.

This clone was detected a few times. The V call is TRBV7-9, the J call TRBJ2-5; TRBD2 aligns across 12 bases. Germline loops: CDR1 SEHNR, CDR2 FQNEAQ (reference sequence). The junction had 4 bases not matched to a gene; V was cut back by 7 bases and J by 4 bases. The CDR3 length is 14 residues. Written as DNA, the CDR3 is TGTGCCAGCAATCCTAGCGGGGGGGCAGAGACCCAGTACTTC. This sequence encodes CASNPSGGAETQYF. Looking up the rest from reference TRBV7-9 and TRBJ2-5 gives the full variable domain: DTGVSQNPRHKITKRGQNVTFRCDPISEHNRLYWYRQTLGQGPEFLTYFQNEAQLEKSRLLSDRFSAERPKGSFSTLEIQRTEQGDSAMYLCASNPSGGAETQYFGPGTRLLVL.

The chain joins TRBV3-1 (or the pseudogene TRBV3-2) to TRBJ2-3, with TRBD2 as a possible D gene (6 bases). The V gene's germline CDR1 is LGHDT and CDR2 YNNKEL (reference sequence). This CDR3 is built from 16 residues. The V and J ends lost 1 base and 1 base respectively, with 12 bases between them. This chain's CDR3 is CASSQVKTSGTDTQYF. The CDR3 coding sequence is TGTGCCAGCAGCCAAGTTAAGACTAGTGGCACAGATACGCAGTATTTT.

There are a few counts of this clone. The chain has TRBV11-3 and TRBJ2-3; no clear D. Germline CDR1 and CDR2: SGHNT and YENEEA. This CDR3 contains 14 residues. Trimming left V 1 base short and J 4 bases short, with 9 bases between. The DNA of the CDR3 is TGTGCCAGCAGCTTAGGTTCGGTAGCAGATACGCAGTATTTT. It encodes CASSLGSVADTQYF.

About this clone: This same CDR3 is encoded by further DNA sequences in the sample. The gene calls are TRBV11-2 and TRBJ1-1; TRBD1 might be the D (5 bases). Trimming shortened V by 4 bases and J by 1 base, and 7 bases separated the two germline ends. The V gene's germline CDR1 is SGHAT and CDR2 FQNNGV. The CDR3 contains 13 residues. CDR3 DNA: TGTGCCAGCAGCTGGGGCAGGAACACTGAAGCTTTCTTT. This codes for CASSWGRNTEAFF.

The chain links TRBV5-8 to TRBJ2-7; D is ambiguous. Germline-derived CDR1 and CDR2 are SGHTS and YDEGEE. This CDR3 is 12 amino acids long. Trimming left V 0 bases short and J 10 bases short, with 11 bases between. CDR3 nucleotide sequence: TGTGCCAGCAGCTTGGGCGAAAACCAACAGTACTTC. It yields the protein CASSLGENQQYF.

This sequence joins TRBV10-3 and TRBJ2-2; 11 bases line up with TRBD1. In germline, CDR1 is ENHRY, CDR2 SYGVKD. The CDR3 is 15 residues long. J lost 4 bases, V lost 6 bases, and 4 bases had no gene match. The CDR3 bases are TGTGCCATCAGGCCGGGACAGGGGGTCACCGGGGAGCTGTTTTTT. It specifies CAIRPGQGVTGELFF.

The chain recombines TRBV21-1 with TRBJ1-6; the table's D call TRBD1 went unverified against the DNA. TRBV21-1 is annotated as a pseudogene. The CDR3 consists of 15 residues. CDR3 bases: TGTGCCAGCAGCGAACGGACAGCAGAAAATTCACCCCTCCACTTT. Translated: CASSERTAENSPLHF.

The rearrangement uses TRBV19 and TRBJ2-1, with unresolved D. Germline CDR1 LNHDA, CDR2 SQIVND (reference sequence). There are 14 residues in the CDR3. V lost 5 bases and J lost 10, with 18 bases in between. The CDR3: CASSDSMETLEQFF. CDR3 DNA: TGTGCCAGTAGTGATAGCATGGAAACTTTGGAGCAGTTCTTC.

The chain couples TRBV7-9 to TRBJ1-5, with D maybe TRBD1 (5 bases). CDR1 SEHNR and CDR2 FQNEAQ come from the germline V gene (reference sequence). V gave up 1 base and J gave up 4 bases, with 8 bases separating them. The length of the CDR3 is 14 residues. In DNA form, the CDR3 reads TGTGCCAGCAGCTTAGTTGGGGGGAATCAGCCCCAGCATTTT. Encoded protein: CASSLVGGNQPQHF. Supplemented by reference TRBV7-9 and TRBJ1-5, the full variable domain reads DTGVSQNPRHKITKRGQNVTFRCDPISEHNRLYWYRQTLGQGPEFLTYFQNEAQLEKSRLLSDRFSAERPKGSFSTLEIQRTEQGDSAMYLCASSLVGGNQPQHFGDGTRLSIL.

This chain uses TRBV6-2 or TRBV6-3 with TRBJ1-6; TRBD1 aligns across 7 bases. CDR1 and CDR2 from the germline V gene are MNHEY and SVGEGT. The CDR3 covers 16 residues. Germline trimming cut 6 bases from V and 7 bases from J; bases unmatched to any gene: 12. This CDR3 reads CASSHGTALGNSPLHF. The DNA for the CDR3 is TGTGCCAGCAGCCACGGGACAGCCTTGGGGAATTCACCCCTCCACTTT.

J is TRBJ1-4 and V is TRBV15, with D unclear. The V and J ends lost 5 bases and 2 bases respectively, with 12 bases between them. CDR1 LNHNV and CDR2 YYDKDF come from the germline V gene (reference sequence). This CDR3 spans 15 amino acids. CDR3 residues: CATSPGRGTNEKLFF. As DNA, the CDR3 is TGTGCCACCAGCCCCGGTCGAGGGACTAATGAAAAACTGTTTTTT.

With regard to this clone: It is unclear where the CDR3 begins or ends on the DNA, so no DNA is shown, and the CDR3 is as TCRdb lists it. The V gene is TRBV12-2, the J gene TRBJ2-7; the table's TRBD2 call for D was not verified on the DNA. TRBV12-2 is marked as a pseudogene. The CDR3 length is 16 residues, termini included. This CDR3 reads CASRLGVARGSYEQYF.